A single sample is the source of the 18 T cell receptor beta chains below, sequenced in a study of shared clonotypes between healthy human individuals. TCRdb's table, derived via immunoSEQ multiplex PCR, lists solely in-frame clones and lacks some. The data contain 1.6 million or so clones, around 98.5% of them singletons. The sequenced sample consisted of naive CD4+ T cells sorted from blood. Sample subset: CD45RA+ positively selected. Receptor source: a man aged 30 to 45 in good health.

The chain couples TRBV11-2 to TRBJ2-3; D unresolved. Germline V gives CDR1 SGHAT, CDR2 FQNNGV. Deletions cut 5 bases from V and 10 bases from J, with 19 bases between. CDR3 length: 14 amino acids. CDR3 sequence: CASSPSTGLWAQYF. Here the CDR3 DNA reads TGTGCCAGCAGCCCCTCGACTGGTTTATGGGCGCAGTATTTT. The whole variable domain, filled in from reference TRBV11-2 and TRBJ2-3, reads EAGVAQSPRYKIIEKRQSVAFWCNPISGHATLYWYQQILGQGPKLLIQFQNNGVVDDSQLPKDRFSAERLKGVDSTLKIQPAKLEDSAVYLCASSPSTGLWAQYFGPGTRLTVL.

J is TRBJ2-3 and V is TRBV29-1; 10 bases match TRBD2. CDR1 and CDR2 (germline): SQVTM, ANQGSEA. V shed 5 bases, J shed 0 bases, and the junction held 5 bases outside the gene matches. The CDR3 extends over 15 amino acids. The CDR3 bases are TGCAGCGTTTCCGGGACTAGCGAAAGCACAGATACGCAGTATTTT. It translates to CSVSGTSESTDTQYF.

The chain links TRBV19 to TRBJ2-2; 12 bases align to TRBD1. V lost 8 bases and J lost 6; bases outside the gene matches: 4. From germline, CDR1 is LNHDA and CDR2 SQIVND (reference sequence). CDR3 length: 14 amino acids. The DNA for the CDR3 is TGTGCCAGTGCCGGGACAGGGGGCCCCGGGGAGCTGTTTTTT. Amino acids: CASAGTGGPGELFF.

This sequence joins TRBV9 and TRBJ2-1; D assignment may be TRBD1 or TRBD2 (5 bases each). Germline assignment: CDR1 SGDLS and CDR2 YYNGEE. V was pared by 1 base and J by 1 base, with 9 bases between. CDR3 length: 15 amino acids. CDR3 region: CASSVTRGSYNEQFF. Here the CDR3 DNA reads TGTGCCAGCAGCGTAACTAGGGGATCCTACAATGAGCAGTTCTTC.

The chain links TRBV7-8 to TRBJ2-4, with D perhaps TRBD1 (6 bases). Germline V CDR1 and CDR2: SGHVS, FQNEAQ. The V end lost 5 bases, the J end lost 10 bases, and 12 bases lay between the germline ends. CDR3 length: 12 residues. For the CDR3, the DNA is TGTGCCAGCAGCCCGGGACACTCTATTCAGTACTTC. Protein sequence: CASSPGHSIQYF.

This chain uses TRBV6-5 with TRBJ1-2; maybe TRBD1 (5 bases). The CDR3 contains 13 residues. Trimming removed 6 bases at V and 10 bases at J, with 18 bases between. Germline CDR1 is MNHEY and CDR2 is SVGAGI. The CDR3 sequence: CASSPQGVMDYTF. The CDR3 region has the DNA TGTGCCAGCAGCCCCCAGGGAGTTATGGACTACACCTTC.

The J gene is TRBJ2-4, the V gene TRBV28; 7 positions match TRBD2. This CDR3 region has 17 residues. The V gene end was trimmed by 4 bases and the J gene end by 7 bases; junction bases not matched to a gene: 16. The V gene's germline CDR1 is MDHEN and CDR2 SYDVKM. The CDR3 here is CASSSPGGVSARNIQYF. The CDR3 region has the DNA TGTGCCAGCAGTTCCCCGGGGGGAGTGTCGGCAAGGAACATTCAGTACTTC.

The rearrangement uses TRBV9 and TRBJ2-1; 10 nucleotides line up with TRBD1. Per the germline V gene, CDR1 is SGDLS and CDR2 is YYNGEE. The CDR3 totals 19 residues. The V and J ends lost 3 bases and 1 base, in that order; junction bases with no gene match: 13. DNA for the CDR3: TGTGCCAGCAGCGCCAGCGGGACAGGGGTTTTTGGTTCCTACAATGAGCAGTTCTTC. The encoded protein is CASSASGTGVFGSYNEQFF.

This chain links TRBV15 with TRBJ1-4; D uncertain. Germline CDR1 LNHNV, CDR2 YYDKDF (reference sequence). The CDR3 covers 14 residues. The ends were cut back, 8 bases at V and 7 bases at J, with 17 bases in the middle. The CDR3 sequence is CATCPRVVGEKLFF. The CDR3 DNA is TGTGCCACCTGCCCGAGGGTGGTAGGTGAAAAACTGTTTTTT.

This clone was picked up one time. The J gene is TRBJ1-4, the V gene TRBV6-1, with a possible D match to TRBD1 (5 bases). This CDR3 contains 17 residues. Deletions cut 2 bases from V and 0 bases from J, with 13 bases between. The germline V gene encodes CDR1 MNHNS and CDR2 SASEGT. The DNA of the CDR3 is TGTGCCAGCAGTGAAACCGGGACGCACCCAACTAATGAAAAACTGTTTTTT. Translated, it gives CASSETGTHPTNEKLFF.

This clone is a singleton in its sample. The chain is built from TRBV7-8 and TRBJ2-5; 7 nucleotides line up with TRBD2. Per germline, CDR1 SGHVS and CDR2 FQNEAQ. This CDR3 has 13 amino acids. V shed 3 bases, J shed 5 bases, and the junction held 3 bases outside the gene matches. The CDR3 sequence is CASSFQGGETQYF. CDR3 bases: TGTGCCAGCAGCTTCCAGGGAGGGGAGACCCAGTACTTC.

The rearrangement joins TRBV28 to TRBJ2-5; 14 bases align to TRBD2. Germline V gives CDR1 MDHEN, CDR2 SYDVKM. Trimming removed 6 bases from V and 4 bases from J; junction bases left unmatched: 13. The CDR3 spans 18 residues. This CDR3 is CASSLGSGLAGGGETQYF. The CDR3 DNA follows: TGTGCCAGCAGCCTGGGGAGTGGACTAGCGGGAGGAGGAGAGACCCAGTACTTC.

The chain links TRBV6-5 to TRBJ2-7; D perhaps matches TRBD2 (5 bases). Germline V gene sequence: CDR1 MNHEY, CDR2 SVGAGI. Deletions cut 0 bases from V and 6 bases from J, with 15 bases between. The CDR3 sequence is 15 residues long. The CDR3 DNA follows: TGTGCCAGCAGTTACTCCCGGGTGACTAAGGGCGAGCAGTACTTC. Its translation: CASSYSRVTKGEQYF.

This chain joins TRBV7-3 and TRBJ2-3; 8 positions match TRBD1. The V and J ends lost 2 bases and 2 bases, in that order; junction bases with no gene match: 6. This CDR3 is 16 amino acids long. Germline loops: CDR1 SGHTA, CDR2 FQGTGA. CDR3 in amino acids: CASSLGGQGFTDTQYF. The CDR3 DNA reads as TGTGCCAGCAGCTTAGGTGGACAGGGCTTCACAGATACGCAGTATTTT.

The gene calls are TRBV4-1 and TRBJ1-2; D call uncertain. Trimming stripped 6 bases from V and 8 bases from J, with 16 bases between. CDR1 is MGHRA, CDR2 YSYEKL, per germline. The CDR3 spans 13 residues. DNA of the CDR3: TGCGCCAGCAGTTTTGACACCGGGTACGGCTACACCTTC. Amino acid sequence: CASSFDTGYGYTF.

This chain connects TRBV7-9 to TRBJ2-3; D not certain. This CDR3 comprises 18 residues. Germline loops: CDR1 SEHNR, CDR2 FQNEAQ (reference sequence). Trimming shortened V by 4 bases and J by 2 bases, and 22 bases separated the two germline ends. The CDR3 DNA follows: TGTGCCAGCAGCTCCACCACAAAAACTCCGGTCTTCACAGATACGCAGTATTTT. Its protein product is CASSSTTKTPVFTDTQYF.

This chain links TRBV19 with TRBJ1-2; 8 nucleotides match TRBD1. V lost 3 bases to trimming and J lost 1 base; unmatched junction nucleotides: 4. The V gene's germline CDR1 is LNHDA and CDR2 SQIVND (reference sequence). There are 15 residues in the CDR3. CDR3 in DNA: TGTGCCAGTAGTATCGACAGGGGCCATAACTATGGCTACACCTTC. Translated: CASSIDRGHNYGYTF. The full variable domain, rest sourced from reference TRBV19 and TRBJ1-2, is DGGITQSPKYLFRKEGQNVTLSCEQNLNHDAMYWYRQDPGQGLRLIYYSQIVNDFQKGDIAEGYSVSREKKESFPLTVTSAQKNPTAFYLCASSIDRGHNYGYTFGSGTRLTVV.

The CDR3 region is CASRRESSYGYTF. The CDR3 DNA reads as TGTGCCAGCAGACGGGAGTCTTCCTATGGCTACACCTTC. The chain combines TRBV9 with TRBJ1-2; D not certain. Trimming cost V 5 bases and J 4 bases, with 12 bases left between them. CDR3 length: 13 residues. Germline V gene sequence: CDR1 SGDLS, CDR2 YYNGEE.